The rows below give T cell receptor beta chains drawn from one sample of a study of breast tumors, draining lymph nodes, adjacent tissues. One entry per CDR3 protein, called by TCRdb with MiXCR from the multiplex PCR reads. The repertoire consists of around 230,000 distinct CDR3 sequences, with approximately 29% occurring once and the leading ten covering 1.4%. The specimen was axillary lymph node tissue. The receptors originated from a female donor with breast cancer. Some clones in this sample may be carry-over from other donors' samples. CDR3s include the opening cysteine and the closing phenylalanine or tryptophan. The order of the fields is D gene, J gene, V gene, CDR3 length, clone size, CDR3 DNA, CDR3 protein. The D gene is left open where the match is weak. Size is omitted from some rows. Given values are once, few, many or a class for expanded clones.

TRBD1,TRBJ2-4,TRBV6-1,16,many,TGTGCCAGCAGTGAAGACAGGGGTCCAGCCAAAAACATTCAGTACTTC,CASSEDRGPAKNIQYF
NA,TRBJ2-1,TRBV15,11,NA,TGTGCCACCAGCAGAGAGAATGAGCAGTTCTTC,CATSRENEQFF
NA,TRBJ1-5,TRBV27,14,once,TGTGGCAGCAGTCCCATTATAGGGAGTCAGCCCCAGCATTTT,CGSSPIIGSQPQHF
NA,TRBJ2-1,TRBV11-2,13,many,TGTGCCAGCAGCTTAAACCTAGCCGATGAGCAGTTCTTC,CASSLNLADEQFF
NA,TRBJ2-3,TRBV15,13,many,TGTGCCACCAACCGAGAAGTCCTAGATACGCAGTATTTT,CATNREVLDTQYF
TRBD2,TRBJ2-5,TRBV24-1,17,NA,TGTGCCACCAGTGACCCAGGTAGCGGGAGAGGGGTAGAGACCCAGTACTTC,CATSDPGSGRGVETQYF
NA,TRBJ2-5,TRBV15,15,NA,TGTGCCACCAGCAGTTATGGCGGGGAATTAGAGACCCAGTACTTC,CATSSYGGELETQYF
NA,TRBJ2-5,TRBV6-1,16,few,TGTGCCAGCAGTGAAGCTATGGCGGGGACGGGAGAGACCCAGTACTTC,CASSEAMAGTGETQYF
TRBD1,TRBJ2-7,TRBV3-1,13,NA,TGTGCTAGCAGCTACCTACAGGGGCACGAGCAGTACTTC,CASSYLQGHEQYF
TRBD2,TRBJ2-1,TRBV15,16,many,TGTGCCACCAGCAGAGATCGCGGGAGGGCTAACAATGAGCAGTTCTTC,CATSRDRGRANNEQFF
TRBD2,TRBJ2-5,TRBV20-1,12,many,TGCAGTGCTAGCGGGGGGAGAGAGACCCAGTACTTC,CSASGGRETQYF
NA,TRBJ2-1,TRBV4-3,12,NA,TGCGCCAGCAGCCAGGGGTCTAAGGGGCAGTTCTTC,CASSQGSKGQFF
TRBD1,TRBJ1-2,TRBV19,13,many,TGTGCCAGCGCCGGACAGGCCGTTGGGGGCTACACCTTC,CASAGQAVGGYTF
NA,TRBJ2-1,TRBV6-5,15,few,TGTGCCAGCAGTCCTCGACTAGAAATGAGCAATGAGCAGTTCTTC,CASSPRLEMSNEQFF
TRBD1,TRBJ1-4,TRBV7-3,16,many,TGTGCCAGCAGAGTAATGCCGGGACAGGGGGCAGAAAAACTGTTTTTT,CASRVMPGQGAEKLFF